Each of the 14 T cell receptor beta chains below was sequenced from the same sample in a study of blood T cell repertoires in COVID-19. Only in-frame clones appear in the TCRdb table, and some are missing; sequencing was by immunoSEQ multiplex PCR. This table has 150,000 to 200,000 clones, approximately 87% appearing once. Sequencing used peripheral blood. These receptors originate from a woman aged 60-75 years with COVID-19, enrolled during active disease.

The V and J genes are TRBV11-1 and TRBJ2-5; 14 nucleotides line up with TRBD2. V shed 2 bases and J 2 bases; nucleotides not matched to a gene: 1. The CDR3 runs to 16 residues. The V gene's germline CDR1 is SGHAT and CDR2 FQDESV (reference sequence). CDR3 in DNA: TGTGCCAGCAGCTTAAGACTAGCGGGAGGGCAAGAGACCCAGTACTTC. Encoded protein: CASSLRLAGGQETQYF.

This chain uses TRBV6-2 or TRBV6-3 with TRBJ1-2, with D unresolved. Germline CDR1 is MNHEY and CDR2 is SVGEGT. Trimming removed 0 bases at V and 8 bases at J, with 19 bases between. The CDR3 has 16 residues. The DNA for the CDR3 is TGTGCCAGCAGTTACTCCGGGAAGGAGATGGCTTGGGGCTACACCTTC. It encodes CASSYSGKEMAWGYTF.

V usage is TRBV6-4 and J usage is TRBJ2-7; TRBD2 agrees at 11 bases. Germline CDR1 MRHNA, CDR2 SNTAGT. The V segment lost 6 bases and the J segment 0 bases; nucleotides outside the gene matches: 10. The CDR3 is 17 amino acids. CDR3 sequence (DNA): TGTGCCAGCAGGGGATTACTAGCGGGGGTTAGCTCCTACGAGCAGTACTTC. Its translation: CASRGLLAGVSSYEQYF.

CDR3 sequence (DNA): TGTGCCAGCAGTGTACAGGGGGGAGACACAGATACGCAGTATTTT. The encoded protein is CASSVQGGDTDTQYF. The genes are TRBV6-4 and TRBJ2-3, with 8 bases lining up with TRBD1. The CDR3 is 15 amino acids. Germline loops: CDR1 MRHNA, CDR2 SNTAGT. Losses at the gene ends were 4 bases for V and 2 bases for J; bases not matched to a gene: 5.

The chain uses TRBV4-3 and TRBJ2-1; 10 bases map to TRBD2. The CDR3 has 15 residues. Germline CDR1 reads LGHNA; CDR2 reads YSLEER. J was trimmed by 5 bases and V by 4 bases; bases with no gene match: 5. The CDR3 reads CASSLGTSAHNEQFF. Written as DNA, the CDR3 is TGCGCCAGCAGCCTTGGGACTAGCGCCCACAATGAGCAGTTCTTC.

The chain joins TRBV7-2 to TRBJ2-1; 11 bases align to TRBD2. The ends lost 5 bases at V and 2 bases at J; junction bases unmatched: 5. The CDR3 length is 16 residues. Germline V gene data show CDR1 as SGHTA and CDR2 as FQGNSA. The CDR3 DNA reads TGTGCCAGCAGCGAGACTAGCGGGAAAACCTACAATGAGCAGTTCTTC. This codes for CASSETSGKTYNEQFF. Complete variable domain (other parts from reference TRBV7-2 and TRBJ2-1): GAGVSQSPSNKVTEKGKDVELRCDPISGHTALYWYRQSLGQGLEFLIYFQGNSAPDKSGLPSDRFSAERTGGSVSTLTIQRTQQEDSAVYLCASSETSGKTYNEQFFGPGTRLTVL.

The V call is TRBV12-3 or TRBV12-4, the J call TRBJ2-2; possibly TRBD1 for D (6 bases). V lost 5 bases and J 6 bases, leaving 10 bases between the germline ends. The CDR3 has 13 residues. The CDR3 spells CASSQQGSGELFF. CDR3 nucleotides: TGTGCCAGCAGTCAACAGGGATCCGGGGAGCTGTTTTTT.

This clone was recorded once. V usage is TRBV6-5 and J usage is TRBJ2-3, with TRBD1 as a possible D gene (5 bases). The germline V gene encodes CDR1 MNHEY and CDR2 SVGAGI. This CDR3 comprises 15 residues. V dropped 7 bases and J dropped 4 bases, with 18 bases sitting between them. Written as DNA, the CDR3 is TGTGCCAGCACTATAGACAGAACGAGTGCAGATACGCAGTATTTT. Its translation is CASTIDRTSADTQYF.

The chain joins TRBV24-1 to TRBJ2-2; tentatively, D is TRBD2 (6 bases). The CDR3 is 13 amino acids. Germline CDR1 KGHDR, CDR2 SFDVKD. Trimming pared 12 bases from V and 5 bases from J, leaving 15 bases between. CDR3 nucleotide sequence: TGTGCCTCGGGACTCCCTGGGACCGGGGAGCTGTTTTTT. Its translation: CASGLPGTGELFF.

V is TRBV6-2 or TRBV6-3 and J is TRBJ1-5, with D hard to call. The germline V gene has CDR1 MNHEY and CDR2 SVGEGT. This CDR3 contains 17 residues. Deletions cut 3 bases from V and 1 base from J, with 16 bases between. The CDR3 region is CASSYGRVGASNQPQHF. The CDR3 DNA sequence: TGTGCCAGCAGTTATGGGAGGGTAGGAGCGAGCAATCAGCCCCAGCATTTT.

V and J are TRBV11-2 and TRBJ2-2, with 10 positions matching TRBD2. The CDR3 spans 14 residues. The germline gives CDR1 SGHAT, CDR2 FQNNGV. With 6 bases clipped from V and 6 bases from J, the junction kept 4 bases outside the gene matches. CDR3 sequence: CASRAGTSAGELFF. CDR3 sequence (DNA): TGTGCCAGCAGGGCCGGGACTAGCGCCGGGGAGCTGTTTTTT.

The chain recombines TRBV30 with TRBJ2-5, with TRBD2 matching 7 bases. The ends lost 0 bases at V and 6 bases at J; junction bases unmatched: 4. The length of the CDR3 is 13 residues. The V gene's germline CDR1 is GTSNPN and CDR2 SVGIG (reference sequence). The chain's CDR3 is CAWSVRAGKTQYF. The CDR3 DNA reads as TGTGCCTGGAGTGTACGAGCGGGGAAGACCCAGTACTTC. Drawing the rest from reference TRBV30 and TRBJ2-5, the complete variable domain is SQTIHQWPATLVQPVGSPLSLECTVEGTSNPNLYWYRQAAGRGLQLLFYSVGIGQISSEVPQNLSASRPQDRQFILSSKKLLLSDSGFYLCAWSVRAGKTQYFGPGTRLLVL.

The chain has TRBV4-2 and TRBJ2-3; 8 bases line up with TRBD2. After removal of 0 bases from V and 4 bases from J, the junction contained 6 bases not matched to a gene. CDR1 is LGHNA and CDR2 is YNFKEQ in the germline V gene. The CDR3 runs 16 residues. The CDR3 bases are TGTGCCAGCAGCCAAGATGGGACTAGATTGTCAGATACGCAGTATTTT. Its protein product is CASSQDGTRLSDTQYF.

V gene TRBV19 combines with J gene TRBJ2-3; D may be TRBD2 (6 bases). V was pared by 9 bases and J by 4 bases, with 26 bases between. The V gene's germline CDR1 is LNHDA and CDR2 SQIVND (reference sequence). This CDR3 is built from 17 residues. CDR3 protein: CASTKGHTGAGPDTQYF. CDR3 sequence (DNA): TGTGCCAGCACAAAGGGGCACACAGGAGCGGGCCCAGATACGCAGTATTTT.